This T cell receptor beta chain was found in a study of early T cells in non-severe SARS-CoV-2 infection. TCRdb re-derived calls from the 5' RACE reads in MiXCR, one entry per CDR3 protein. The sample has some 91,000 distinct CDR3 sequences; 15% are singletons. This clonotype was detected a few times. The CDR3 sequence is 14 residues long. CDR1 MGHRA and CDR2 YSYEKL come from the germline V gene. With 4 bases clipped from V and 6 bases from J, the junction kept 9 bases outside the gene matches. The chain uses TRBV4-1 and TRBJ2-7; TRBD2 matches 7 bases. The sequenced material came from whole blood. This TCR came from an adult who was a healthcare worker with PCR-confirmed SARS-CoV-2 infection or an uninfected control (not recorded which). The CDR3 protein is CASSREPTSAEQYF. Written as DNA, the CDR3 is TGCGCCAGCAGCCGGGAACCAACTAGCGCCGAGCAGTACTTC.